This is a list of T cell receptor beta chains from one sample in a study of blood T cell repertoires in COVID-19. Repertoires were generated with immunoSEQ multiplex PCR, while TCRdb's copy carries only in-frame clones and drops some. The sample shows 130,000 or so clones, just over 85% of them seen only once. Sequenced material: peripheral blood. Receptors were obtained from a woman aged 55-75 years with acute or convalescent COVID-19. Each CDR3 is given without its conserved first and last residue.

V	length	J	CDR3
TRBV9	13	TRBJ2-2	ASSPWTGSTGELF
TRBV21-1	14	TRBJ2-3	ASSNPKPPRADTQY
TRBV4-1	12	TRBJ2-5	ASSPSGGQETQY
TRBV28	14	TRBJ2-7	ASSPLPGQGSYEQY
TRBV2	13	TRBJ2-3	ASSEGLGGTDTQY
TRBV2	18	TRBJ2-2	ASSEPTAWSAGANTGELF
TRBV6-6	12	TRBJ2-1	ASRTGYSYNEQF
TRBV3-1/TRBV3-2	17	TRBJ1-6	ASSQDHVTPTIYNSPLH
TRBV3-1/TRBV3-2	13	TRBJ2-1	ASSPSCPGADEQF
TRBV28	13	TRBJ1-2	ASRSQGNGNYGYT
TRBV7-3	11	TRBJ1-1	ASSATGSTEAF
TRBV7-2	13	TRBJ1-2	ASSLDGGQVYGYT
TRBV29-1	9	TRBJ1-1	SVEGYGEAF
TRBV19	20	TRBJ1-5	ASSIGSGKRTGLGYRNQPQH
TRBV7-9	13	TRBJ1-1	ASSLDSVMDTEAF
TRBV5-1	14	TRBJ1-3	ASSPEWGGSGNTIY
TRBV15	14	TRBJ1-3	ATSRSVSSSGNTIY
TRBV7-9	13	TRBJ2-1	ASSFRDRGTDEQF
TRBV5-1	15	TRBJ2-2	ASSLESGASNTGELF
TRBV5-1	12	TRBJ2-7	ASSLGTGAYEQY
TRBV6-1	13	TRBJ1-2	ASSEASGAGYGYT
TRBV18	12	TRBJ1-5	ASSPRYSNQPQH
TRBV6-6	11	TRBJ2-1	ANGLGSYNEQF
TRBV18	11	TRBJ2-7	ASSPGLIHEQY
TRBV3-1/TRBV3-2	13	TRBJ1-6	ASSHAGTRNSPLH
TRBV28	12	TRBJ2-7	ASTAGRSPYEQY
TRBV6-5	13	TRBJ1-5	ASSGTQHSNQPQH
TRBV9	11	TRBJ1-1	ASSVGRAGEAF
TRBV7-2	13	TRBJ1-2	ASSLDSRGHGGYT
TRBV7-2	13	TRBJ2-7	ASKQFGGHSYEQY
TRBV19	12	TRBJ1-2	ASIFRDGTYGYT
TRBV19	16	TRBJ1-5	ASSPARGFPYSNQPQH
TRBV24-1	14	TRBJ2-5	ATSDGGGHRAETQY
TRBV7-9	15	TRBJ2-1	ASSGMLRGRLVNEQF
TRBV30	11	TRBJ1-1	AWSVRGNTEAF
TRBV11-2	10	TRBJ2-5	ASSRSRETQY
TRBV5-1	11	TRBJ1-6	ASSLETNSPLH
TRBV6-1	13	TRBJ1-4	ASSDAGRANEKLF
TRBV5-4	13	TRBJ2-5	ASSLAAGIQETQY
TRBV11-2	14	TRBJ1-2	ASSREGGQGLARYT
TRBV11-2	13	TRBJ1-4	ASSRGGTTNEKLF
TRBV27	11	TRBJ1-2	ATFDSLSYGYT
TRBV20-1	14	TRBJ1-6	SASEPDPGNNSPLH
TRBV28	11	TRBJ2-5	ASRRGRGETQY
TRBV5-6	13	TRBJ1-3	ASSLGSEPGNTIY
TRBV7-6	13	TRBJ1-2	ASSLQLPGQGDYT
TRBV7-3	13	TRBJ2-4	ASSLKAGGRDIQY
TRBV5-6	13	TRBJ2-3	ASSLSGLYTDTQY
TRBV9	13	TRBJ2-1	ASSVDPGAYNEQF
TRBV18	11	TRBJ2-7	ASSPGASYEQY